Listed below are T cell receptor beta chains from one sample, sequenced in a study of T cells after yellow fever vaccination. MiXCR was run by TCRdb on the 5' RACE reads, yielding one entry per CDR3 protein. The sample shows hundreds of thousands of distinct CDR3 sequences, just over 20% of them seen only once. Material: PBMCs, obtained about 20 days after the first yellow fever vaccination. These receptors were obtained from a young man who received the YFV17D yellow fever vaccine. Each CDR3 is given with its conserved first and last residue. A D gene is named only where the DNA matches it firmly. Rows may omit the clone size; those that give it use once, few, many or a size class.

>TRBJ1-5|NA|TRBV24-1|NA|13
CATSDTWGQPQHF
TGTGCCACCAGTGATACCTGGGGGCAGCCCCAGCATTTT
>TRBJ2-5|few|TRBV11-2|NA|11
CASRIVETQYF
TGTGCCAGCAGGATCGTGGAGACCCAGTACTTC
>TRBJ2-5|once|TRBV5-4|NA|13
CASSYDRQETQYF
TGTGCCAGCAGCTACGACAGGCAAGAGACCCAGTACTTC
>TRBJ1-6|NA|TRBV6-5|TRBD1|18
CASSYRARRQGEGSPLHF
TGTGCCAGCAGTTACAGGGCGCGACGACAGGGGGAAGGTTCACCCCTCCACTTT
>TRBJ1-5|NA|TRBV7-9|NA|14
CASSFTESSQPQHF
TGTGCCAGCAGCTTTACAGAGTCCTCACAGCCCCAGCATTTT
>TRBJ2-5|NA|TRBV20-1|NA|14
CSVGRRGRKETQYF
TGCAGTGTGGGTAGGAGGGGACGAAAGGAGACCCAGTACTTC
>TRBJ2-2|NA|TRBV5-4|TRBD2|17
CASSLRLGTSGTGELFF
TGTGCCAGCAGCTTGAGGTTGGGGACTAGCGGCACCGGGGAGCTGTTTTTT
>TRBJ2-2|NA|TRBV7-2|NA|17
CASSLSPTRVSAGELFF
TGTGCCAGCAGCTTAAGTCCCACGAGGGTTTCGGCCGGGGAGCTGTTTTTT
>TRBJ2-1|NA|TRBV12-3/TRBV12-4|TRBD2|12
CASAWEGTTQFF
TGTGCCAGCGCCTGGGAGGGGACTACCCAGTTCTTC
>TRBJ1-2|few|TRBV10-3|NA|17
CATTPLGGLLEHYGYTF
TGTGCCACCACTCCTCTTGGGGGACTGCTGGAACACTATGGCTACACCTTC
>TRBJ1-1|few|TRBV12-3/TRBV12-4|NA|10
CASSLTEAFF
TGTGCCAGCAGTTTAACGGAAGCTTTCTTT
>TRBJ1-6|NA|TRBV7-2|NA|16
CASSYSADGERRPLHF
TGTGCCAGCAGCTATTCCGCGGACGGGGAAAGGAGACCCCTCCACTTT
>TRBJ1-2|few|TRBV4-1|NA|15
CASSQGAGLVYGYTF
TGCGCCAGCAGCCAAGGTGCGGGACTTGTCTATGGCTACACCTTC
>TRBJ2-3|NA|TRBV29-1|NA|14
CSARQQASTDTQYF
TGCAGCGCTAGGCAGCAAGCTAGCACAGATACGCAGTATTTT
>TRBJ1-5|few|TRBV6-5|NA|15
CASSYSVQGNQPQHF
TGTGCCAGCAGTTACTCGGTACAGGGTAATCAGCCCCAGCATTTT
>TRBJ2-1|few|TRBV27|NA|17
CASKSRDSASTYNEQFF
TGTGCCAGCAAATCACGTGACAGCGCCTCTACCTACAATGAGCAGTTCTTC
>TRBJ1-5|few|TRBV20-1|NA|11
CSASSGTADHF
TGCAGTGCTAGCTCCGGGACGGCCGATCATTTT
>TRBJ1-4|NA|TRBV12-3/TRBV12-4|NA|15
CASSLYGGRDEKLFF
TGTGCCAGCAGTTTATATGGGGGGCGGGATGAAAAACTGTTTTTT
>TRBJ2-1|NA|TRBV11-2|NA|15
CASSETTGIYNEQFF
TGTGCCAGCAGCGAGACAACGGGAATCTACAATGAGCAGTTCTTC
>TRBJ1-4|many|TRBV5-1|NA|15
CASSLAGATNEKLFF
TGTGCCAGCAGCTTAGCGGGGGCAACTAATGAAAAACTGTTTTTT
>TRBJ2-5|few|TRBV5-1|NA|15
CASSLAAELRETQYF
TGCGCCAGCAGCTTGGCGGCAGAACTCCGGGAGACCCAGTACTTC
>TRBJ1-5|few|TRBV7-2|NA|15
CASSPGFRDNQPQHF
TGTGCCAGCAGCCCCGGGTTTAGGGACAATCAGCCCCAGCATTTT
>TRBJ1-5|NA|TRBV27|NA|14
CASSLSWGNQPQHF
TGTGCCAGCAGTTTATCATGGGGGAATCAGCCCCAGCATTTT
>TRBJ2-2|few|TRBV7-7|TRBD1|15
CASSSAGGYAGELFF
TGTGCTAGCAGCTCCGCAGGGGGCTACGCCGGGGAGCTGTTTTTT
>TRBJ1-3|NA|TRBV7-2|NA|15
CASSSDTGSGNTIYF
TGTGCCAGCAGCTCGGATACAGGGTCTGGAAACACCATATATTTT
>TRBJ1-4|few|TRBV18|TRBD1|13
CASSPGQDEKLFF
TGTGCCAGCTCACCGGGACAGGATGAAAAACTGTTTTTT
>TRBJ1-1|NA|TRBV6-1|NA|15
CASILIASANTEAFF
TGTGCCAGCATTCTAATAGCCTCGGCTAACACTGAAGCTTTCTTT
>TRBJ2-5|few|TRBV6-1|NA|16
CASSPGTGGHQETQYF
TGTGCCAGCAGCCCTGGAACGGGGGGCCACCAAGAGACCCAGTACTTC
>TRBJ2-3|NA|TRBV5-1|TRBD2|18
CASSLGSGGHGGTDTQYF
TGCGCCAGCAGCTTGGGTAGCGGGGGCCACGGAGGCACAGATACGCAGTATTTT
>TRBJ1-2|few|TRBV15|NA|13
CATSDDGSYGYTF
TGTGCCACCAGCGACGATGGTTCCTATGGCTACACCTTC
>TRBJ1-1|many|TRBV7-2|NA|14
CASSLEDTGGRRFF
TGTGCCAGCAGCTTAGAGGATACGGGGGGAAGAAGGTTCTTT